Each of the 24 T cell receptor beta chains below was sequenced from the same sample in a study of siplizumab effects on memory and regulatory T cells. The repertoire was sequenced with immunoSEQ multiplex PCR; TCRdb's copy has only in-frame clones and lacks some. The data contain approximately 120,000 clones, 92% of them seen just once; the ten biggest clones take up 0.65% to 0.9%. The sequenced material came from Tregs sorted from blood. These receptors all stem from a human donor in good health.

The chain employs TRBV7-6 and TRBJ2-5; D perhaps matches TRBD2 (6 bases). The V and J ends lost 4 bases and 5 bases respectively, with 11 bases between them. CDR1 and CDR2 (germline): SGHVS, FNYEAQ. CDR3 length: 13 amino acids. CDR3 DNA sequence: TGTGCCAGCAGCTCAGCCGGGAGTGAGACCCAGTACTTC. Amino acids: CASSSAGSETQYF.

The chain recombines TRBV25-1 with TRBJ1-5; 10 bases map to TRBD1. Per the germline V gene, CDR1 is MGHDK and CDR2 is SYGVNS. J gave up 1 base and V 6 bases, and 0 bases lay outside the gene matches. The CDR3 sequence is 14 residues long. CDR3 sequence (DNA): TGTGCCAGCAGGGGACAGGGGAGCAATCAGCCCCAGCATTTT. Amino acids: CASRGQGSNQPQHF.

V gene TRBV30 combines with J gene TRBJ2-1; D not certain. This CDR3 has 14 residues. CDR1 and CDR2 (germline): GTSNPN, SVGIG (reference sequence). V gave up 3 bases and J gave up 3 bases, with 12 bases separating them. CDR3 loop: CAWSGWAFYNEQFF. As DNA, the CDR3 is TGTGCCTGGAGCGGGTGGGCCTTCTACAATGAGCAGTTCTTC.

V gene TRBV27 combines with J gene TRBJ1-5; D perhaps matches TRBD1 (5 bases). Germline V gives CDR1 MNHEY, CDR2 SMNVEV (reference sequence). V was clipped by 6 bases and J by 3 bases, with 9 bases between them. The CDR3 has 13 amino acids. The CDR3 bases are TGTGCCAGCAGGGGACGGCCCAATCAGCCCCAGCATTTT. This sequence encodes CASRGRPNQPQHF.

The V call is TRBV5-1, the J call TRBJ1-1; D is unclear. In germline, CDR1 is SGHRS, CDR2 YFSETQ. The CDR3 length is 17 residues. V lost 3 bases and J 0 bases, leaving 18 bases between the germline ends. CDR3 in amino acids: CASSSLGKSGLNTEAFF. The CDR3 coding sequence is TGCGCCAGCAGCTCGCTGGGGAAGTCGGGGTTGAACACTGAAGCTTTCTTT.

The V call is TRBV15, the J call TRBJ1-2; perhaps TRBD1 as D (6 bases). Germline values: CDR1 LNHNV, CDR2 YYDKDF (reference sequence). The CDR3 loop spans 16 amino acids. V shed 3 bases and J shed 2 bases, with 16 bases lying between them. The CDR3 bases are TGTGCCACCAGCAGGTCTTGGGCAGGGGTAAACTATGGCTACACCTTC. This gives the protein CATSRSWAGVNYGYTF.

This chain uses TRBV29-1 with TRBJ2-3; D is possibly TRBD1 (6 bases). Germline CDR1 reads SQVTM; CDR2 reads ANQGSEA. The CDR3 consists of 12 residues. The V and J ends lost 8 bases and 9 bases respectively, with 18 bases between them. CDR3 nucleotide sequence: TGCAGCCCCACGAAACCACAGGGAACGCAGTATTTT. Translation gives CSPTKPQGTQYF.

V usage is TRBV5-1 and J usage is TRBJ2-3, with 8 bases matching TRBD1. J gave up 5 bases and V 3 bases, and 8 bases lay outside the gene matches. Looked up from germline, CDR1 is SGHRS and CDR2 is YFSETQ. This CDR3 comprises 15 residues. The CDR3 DNA reads as TGCGCCAGCAGCTCATCAGGGGGCCGAGGAGATACGCAGTATTTT. Translation: CASSSSGGRGDTQYF.

This clone was observed a single time. This sequence joins TRBV7-9 and TRBJ2-5; D unresolved. The germline gives CDR1 SEHNR, CDR2 FQNEAQ (reference sequence). The CDR3 totals 15 residues. Trimming left V 0 bases short and J 8 bases short, with 16 bases between. CDR3 protein: CASSLAGRQFTTQYF. DNA for the CDR3: TGTGCCAGCAGCTTAGCGGGCAGGCAGTTTACAACCCAGTACTTC.

J is TRBJ2-1 and V is TRBV19; the D gene is possibly TRBD1 (5 bases). Germline V gene data show CDR1 as LNHDA and CDR2 as SQIVND (reference sequence). V lost 6 bases and J 9 bases, leaving 15 bases between the germline ends. The CDR3 sequence is 13 residues long. In DNA form, the CDR3 reads TGTGCCAGTAGGAGGCAGGGTATGAGTGAGCAGTTCTTC. Translated: CASRRQGMSEQFF.

V is TRBV29-1 and J is TRBJ2-7; 8 nucleotides line up with TRBD2. Germline-derived CDR1 and CDR2 are SQVTM and ANQGSEA. The CDR3 contains 14 residues. Unmatched junction bases numbered 9, after V lost 5 bases and J lost 3 bases. CDR3 protein: CSVRSGAGGYEQYF. CDR3 sequence (DNA): TGCAGCGTTCGATCCGGGGCGGGGGGCTACGAGCAGTACTTC.

The chain joins TRBV27 to TRBJ2-1; 10 bases map to TRBD1. The ends lost 2 bases at V and 6 bases at J; junction bases unmatched: 4. Germline V gives CDR1 MNHEY, CDR2 SMNVEV (reference sequence). The CDR3 is made up of 15 amino acids. For the CDR3, the DNA is TGTGCCAGCAGTTTAGGGGACAGGGGAGTCAATGAGCAGTTCTTC. Encoded protein: CASSLGDRGVNEQFF.

This chain uses TRBV6-5 with TRBJ2-7; 9 bases are a match to TRBD2. The J segment lost 6 bases and the V segment lost 6 bases, leaving 9 bases of the junction unmatched. Germline assignment: CDR1 MNHEY and CDR2 SVGAGI. The CDR3 has 14 residues. Here the CDR3 reads CASRYTSGLGEQYF. DNA for the CDR3: TGTGCCAGCAGATATACTAGCGGGTTGGGCGAGCAGTACTTC.

This clone was seen more than once but under ten times. The chain is built from TRBV18 and TRBJ1-1, with no clear D. This CDR3 spans 18 amino acids. From germline, CDR1 is KGHSH and CDR2 LQKENI. V was shortened by 2 bases and J by 0 bases, with 19 bases between the two germline ends. The CDR3 region is CASSPLGSGRVMNTEAFF. The CDR3 nucleotides read TGTGCCAGCTCACCATTGGGGAGTGGGAGGGTTATGAACACTGAAGCTTTCTTT.

The chain has TRBV4-2 and TRBJ1-2, with D perhaps TRBD1 (5 bases). The CDR3 length is 16 residues. Germline-derived CDR1 and CDR2 are LGHNA and YNFKEQ. The V gene lost 1 base and the J gene lost 4 bases, with 16 bases spanning the gap. The DNA of the CDR3 is TGTGCCAGCAGCCAAGGGGATACAGGAGAATTCTATGGCTACACCTTC. This sequence encodes CASSQGDTGEFYGYTF.

The chain employs TRBV5-1 and TRBJ1-2; TRBD1 is a possible D gene (6 bases). This CDR3 region has 16 residues. Trimming removed 3 bases at V and 4 bases at J, with 19 bases between. CDR1 is SGHRS, CDR2 YFSETQ, per germline. The CDR3 is CASSYQLLQGFYGYTF. For the CDR3, the DNA is TGCGCCAGCAGCTACCAACTTTTACAGGGCTTCTATGGCTACACCTTC.

The V and J genes are TRBV27 and TRBJ1-2; D gene uncertain. The CDR3 spans 14 residues. The germline V gene has CDR1 MNHEY and CDR2 SMNVEV (reference sequence). V was shortened by 4 bases and J by 3 bases, with 12 bases between the two germline ends. The CDR3 sequence: CASSYRGWDYGYTF. Here the CDR3 DNA reads TGTGCCAGCAGTTACCGGGGATGGGACTATGGCTACACCTTC.

The V call is TRBV7-8, the J call TRBJ2-3; D is undetermined. Trimming pared 5 bases from V and 4 bases from J, leaving 13 bases between. Germline assignment: CDR1 SGHVS and CDR2 FQNEAQ. There are 14 residues in the CDR3. CDR3 amino acids: CASSPFGRADTQYF. CDR3 bases: TGTGCCAGCAGCCCCTTTGGACGCGCAGATACGCAGTATTTT.

This clone was seen a handful of times. The chain joins TRBV2 to TRBJ1-2; TRBD1 matches at 8 bases. The CDR3 is made up of 15 amino acids. Germline V gene lookup returns CDR1 SNHLY and CDR2 FYNNEI. V trimming: 6 bases; J trimming: 2 bases; junction bases outside the gene matches: 8. The CDR3 bases are TGTGCCAGCAGAGACAGGGGATTGCCGAACTATGGCTACACCTTC. It translates to CASRDRGLPNYGYTF.

V is TRBV7-8 and J is TRBJ2-3, with unresolved D. The CDR3 is 13 amino acids. Germline values: CDR1 SGHVS, CDR2 FQNEAQ. Trimming cost V 2 bases and J 3 bases, with 6 bases left between them. This CDR3 reads CASSLRLTDTQYF. CDR3 in DNA: TGTGCCAGCAGCTTACGTCTGACAGATACGCAGTATTTT.

The chain employs TRBV19 and TRBJ1-3; D not resolved. Germline CDR1 reads LNHDA; CDR2 reads SQIVND (reference sequence). V was pared by 3 bases and J by 4 bases, with 7 bases between. The CDR3 is 13 residues long. As DNA, the CDR3 is TGTGCCAGTAGTATCCTGAGAGGAAACACCATATATTTT. As protein: CASSILRGNTIYF.

The CDR3 coding sequence is TGTGCCAGCTCACCACCTGGGGGTGTGGACACCGGGGAGCTGTTTTTT. This encodes CASSPPGGVDTGELFF. The V gene is TRBV18, the J gene TRBJ2-2; D assignment may be TRBD1 or TRBD2 (5 bases each). Germline CDR1 reads KGHSH; CDR2 reads LQKENI. V dropped 0 bases and J dropped 3 bases, with 11 bases sitting between them. This CDR3 contains 16 residues.

V is TRBV11-2 and J is TRBJ1-4; no definite D call. V was trimmed by 5 bases and J by 3 bases, leaving 7 bases between them. Per the germline V gene, CDR1 is SGHAT and CDR2 is FQNNGV. This CDR3 spans 13 amino acids. This CDR3 is CASSPPANEKLFF. The CDR3 nucleotides read TGTGCCAGCAGCCCCCCGGCTAATGAAAAACTGTTTTTT.

The chain links TRBV19 to TRBJ2-1; a possible D gene is TRBD2 (6 bases). Trimming removed 3 bases from V and 7 bases from J, with 16 bases in between. This CDR3 spans 15 amino acids. Looked up from germline, CDR1 is LNHDA and CDR2 is SQIVND (reference sequence). CDR3 protein: CASSMDGYRENEQFF. For the CDR3, the DNA is TGTGCCAGTAGTATGGACGGGTACCGGGAGAATGAGCAGTTCTTC.